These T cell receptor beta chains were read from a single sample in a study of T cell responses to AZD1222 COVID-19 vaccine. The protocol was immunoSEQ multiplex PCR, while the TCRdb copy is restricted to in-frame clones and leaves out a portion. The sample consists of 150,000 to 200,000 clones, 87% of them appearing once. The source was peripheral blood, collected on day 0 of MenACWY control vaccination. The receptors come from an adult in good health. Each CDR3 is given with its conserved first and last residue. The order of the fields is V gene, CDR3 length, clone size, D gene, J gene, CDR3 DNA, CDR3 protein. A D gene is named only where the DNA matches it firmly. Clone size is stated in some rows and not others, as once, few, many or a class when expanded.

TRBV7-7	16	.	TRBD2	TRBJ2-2	TGTGCTAGCAGCTCCCGACTAGCGGGTAACACCGGGGAGCTGTTTTTT	CASSSRLAGNTGELFF
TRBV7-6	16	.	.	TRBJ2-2	TGTGCCAGCAGCTTAGCTGTAGGGGCTCTAACCGGGGAGCTGTTTTTT	CASSLAVGALTGELFF
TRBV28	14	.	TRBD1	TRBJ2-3	TGTGCCAGCAGTGTCCCGGGACAGTTGGATACGCAGTATTTT	CASSVPGQLDTQYF
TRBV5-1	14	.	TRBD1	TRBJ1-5	TGCGCCAGCAGCCCCGGACAGGGAGGTCAGCCCCAGCATTTT	CASSPGQGGQPQHF
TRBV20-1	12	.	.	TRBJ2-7	TGCAGTGCTAGTCCTAATTCCTACGAGCAGTACTTC	CSASPNSYEQYF
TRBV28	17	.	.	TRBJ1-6	TGTGCCAGCAGTGCGAGTCCGCAAAAGTCCTATAATTCACCCCTCCACTTT	CASSASPQKSYNSPLHF
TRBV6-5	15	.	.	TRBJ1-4	TGTGCCAGCAGCGACTACAAGGTAGCAAATGAAAAACTGTTTTTT	CASSDYKVANEKLFF
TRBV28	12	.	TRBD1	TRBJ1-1	TGTGCCAGCAGTTATGCAGGGGGCGAAGCTTTCTTT	CASSYAGGEAFF
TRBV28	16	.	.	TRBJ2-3	TGTGCCAGCAGTTTGACGGGGAACGGATGGACAGATACGCAGTATTTT	CASSLTGNGWTDTQYF
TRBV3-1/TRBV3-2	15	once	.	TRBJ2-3	TGTGCCAGCAGCCGTGATAGCGGAGACACAGATACGCAGTATTTT	CASSRDSGDTDTQYF
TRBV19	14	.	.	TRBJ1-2	TGTGCCAGTAGTATACGACAGACCATGGGGGGCTACACCTTC	CASSIRQTMGGYTF
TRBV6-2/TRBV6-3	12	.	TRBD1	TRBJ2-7	TGTGCCAGCAGTTACTCGGGGGACAGGCAGGACTTC	CASSYSGDRQDF
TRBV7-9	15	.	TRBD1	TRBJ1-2	TGTGCCAGCAGCTTACAGGACAGGGGGCGAAGTGGCTACACCTTC	CASSLQDRGRSGYTF
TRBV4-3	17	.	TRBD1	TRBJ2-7	TGCGCCAGCAGCCAAGCTCTTGACGGGACAGGGACGTACGAGCAGTACTTC	CASSQALDGTGTYEQYF
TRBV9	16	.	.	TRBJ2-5	TGTGCCAGCAGCGTAGGGTCCAGCTACGCCCAAGAGACCCAGTACTTC	CASSVGSSYAQETQYF
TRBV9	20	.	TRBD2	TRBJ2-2	TGTGCCAGCAGCGGAAGCCGGGGGGGACGCAGTACCGAGAACACCGGGGAGCTGTTTTTT	CASSGSRGGRSTENTGELFF
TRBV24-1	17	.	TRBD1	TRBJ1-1	TGTGCCACCAGTGATAGCCGGGACAGGGACGGGGAATATGAAGCTTTCTTT	CATSDSRDRDGEYEAFF
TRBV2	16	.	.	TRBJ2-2	TGTGCCAGCAAAGATGGGGCAGGGAGCGCCACCGGGGAGCTGTTTTTT	CASKDGAGSATGELFF
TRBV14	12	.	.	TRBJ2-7	TGTGCCAGCAGCCATATATCCTACGAGCAGTACTTC	CASSHISYEQYF
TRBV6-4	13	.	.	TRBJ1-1	TGTGCCAGCGCCCTAAGTGTGAACACTGAAGCTTTCTTT	CASALSVNTEAFF
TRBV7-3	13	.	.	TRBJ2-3	TGTGCCAGCAGCCTAATCAGAACAGATACGCAGTATTTT	CASSLIRTDTQYF
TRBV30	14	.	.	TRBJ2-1	TGTGCCTGGACCGTAGCGGCTTCCTACAATGAGCAGTTCTTC	CAWTVAASYNEQFF